One sample yielded the 8 T cell receptor beta chains listed below, sequenced in a study of blood T cell repertoires in COVID-19 (dated by TCRdb to about 2020). Receptor amplification or capture employed the immunoSEQ multiplex PCR assay. In its TCRdb copy, this immuneACCESS table keeps in-frame sequences only and misses some clones. Where compared with another copy, unresolved V genes explain less than half of these, and the others have no known cause. In this sample the table shows about 200,000 clones, about 85% of which occur a single time. 20% to 25% of the sample lies in the top ten. Sequenced sample: peripheral blood. These receptors all stem from a man aged 55 to 69 with active or convalescent COVID-19.

V gene TRBV5-1 combines with J gene TRBJ2-6; D is perhaps TRBD1 (6 bases). Germline V gene sequence: CDR1 SGHRS, CDR2 YFSETQ. The CDR3 runs to 18 residues. V was shortened by 3 bases and J by 0 bases, with 16 bases between the two germline ends. CDR3 sequence (DNA): TGCGCCAGCAGCTCCGGACAGTTTATTAGCTCTGGGGCCAACGTCCTGACTTTC. This encodes CASSSGQFISSGANVLTF.

This clone was seen a handful of times. J is TRBJ2-7 and V is TRBV4-1; TRBD2 matches at 12 bases. From germline, CDR1 is MGHRA and CDR2 YSYEKL. This CDR3 region has 17 residues. J lost 2 bases, V lost 3 bases, and 8 bases had no gene match. The DNA for the CDR3 is TGCGCCAGCAGCCAGCTAGCGGGGGGGTTAAGCCCCTACGAGCAGTACTTC. Translated, it gives CASSQLAGGLSPYEQYF.

V and J are TRBV7-2 and TRBJ1-5; D is undetermined. Trimming removed 1 base at V and 7 bases at J, with 8 bases between. From germline, CDR1 is SGHTA and CDR2 FQGNSA. CDR3 length: 13 residues. The CDR3 loop reads CASSLEGGQPQHF. In DNA, the CDR3 is TGTGCCAGCAGCTTAGAGGGCGGGCAGCCCCAGCATTTT.

V usage is TRBV3-1 (or the pseudogene TRBV3-2) and J usage is TRBJ1-3; 7 positions agree with TRBD1. Germline CDR1 and CDR2: LGHDT and YNNKEL (reference sequence). This CDR3 is 14 amino acids long. The J segment lost 4 bases and the V segment lost 6 bases, leaving 6 bases of the junction unmatched. The CDR3 DNA is TGTGCCAGCAGACCGACAGGGAAAGGAAACACCATATATTTT. This sequence encodes CASRPTGKGNTIYF.

CDR3: CASSPTRGQETQYF. Written as DNA, the CDR3 is TGTGCCAGCAGTCCGACAAGGGGACAAGAGACCCAGTACTTC. The chain carries TRBV27 and TRBJ2-5; D is possibly TRBD1 (5 bases). Trimming left V 5 bases short and J 2 bases short, with 12 bases between. CDR1 is MNHEY and CDR2 is SMNVEV in the germline V gene (reference sequence). The CDR3 is made up of 14 amino acids.

V and J are TRBV14 and TRBJ1-2, with a weak D call TRBD1 (5 bases). Germline V gives CDR1 SGHDN, CDR2 FVKESK. The V and J ends lost 3 bases and 8 bases respectively, with 25 bases between them. The CDR3 runs to 17 residues. Here the CDR3 DNA reads TGTGCCAGCAGCCAGACCCGGGCGGGGCCCTACGTCTGGGGCTACACCTTC. It codes for CASSQTRAGPYVWGYTF.

The genes are TRBV3-1 (or the pseudogene TRBV3-2) and TRBJ2-7; perhaps TRBD2 as D (5 bases). V was cut by 4 bases and J by 3 bases, with 10 bases left in between. The length of the CDR3 is 13 residues. CDR1 is LGHDT, CDR2 YNNKEL, per germline (reference sequence). The CDR3 loop is CASSRPGFYEQYF. CDR3 DNA sequence: TGTGCCAGCAGCCGACCGGGGTTCTACGAGCAGTACTTC.

The chain is built from TRBV7-9 and TRBJ1-6; TRBD1 might be the D (5 bases). The germline V gene encodes CDR1 SEHNR and CDR2 FQNEAQ (reference sequence). Trimming took off 5 bases at V and 1 base at J, with 12 bases between the two ends. The CDR3 length is 16 residues. CDR3 residues: CASSERGGSYNSPLHF. For the CDR3, the DNA is TGTGCCAGCAGCGAACGGGGGGGATCCTATAATTCACCCCTCCACTTT. Drawing the rest from reference TRBV7-9 and TRBJ1-6, the complete variable domain is DTGVSQNPRHKITKRGQNVTFRCDPISEHNRLYWYRQTLGQGPEFLTYFQNEAQLEKSRLLSDRFSAERPKGSFSTLEIQRTEQGDSAMYLCASSERGGSYNSPLHFGNGTRLTVT.